This TCR beta chain was retrieved from a study of T cells expressing NK-cell markers. CDR3 length equals 15 residues. Per germline, CDR1 SGDLS and CDR2 YYNGEE. The study's findings and limits: The leading position in the CD3+CD56-NKG2C+ fraction of several donors also went to these clonotypes.

TCRdb re-called the 5' RACE reads and catalogs CDR3 proteins one per entry, DNA excluded. Its listing shows about 160,000 distinct CDR3 sequences. As concerns this clonotype: What it binds is unknown.

The chain links TRBV9 to TRBJ2-1; with no DNA, the TCRdb D assignment of TRBD1 cannot be verified. The sequencing input was blood T cells: a sorted CD56 or NKG2C T cell subset, CD4+ or CD8+ T cells, or bulk PBMC T cells (not recorded which). The TCR was taken from a man aged 18-70 years in good health. CDR3 in amino acids: CASSVARDKYNEQFF.